This T cell receptor beta chain was documented in a study of blood T cell repertoires in COVID-19. For the study at large: Samples came from the United States, Italy and Spain, spanning acute and convalescent COVID-19. T cells, B-cell-depleted T cells, or PBMCs supplied cDNA or gDNA.

Authors' methods: Reference gene primer amplification in the assay estimated nucleated cell counts. Assay used: immunoSEQ multiplex PCR; TCRdb lists only in-frame clones, some missing. V and J calls and clone size are given by that table; D and trimming were obtained from the DNA. The table lists about 26,000 clones, around 87% of them singletons. The V gene's germline CDR1 is LGHDT and CDR2 YNNKEL (reference sequence). The V gene lost 0 bases and the J gene lost 7 bases, with 15 bases spanning the gap. This CDR3 is built from 15 residues. This clone was observed a few times. This clonotype was obtained from a man between 65 and 80 years old with acute or convalescent COVID-19. The chain links TRBV3-1 (or the pseudogene TRBV3-2) to TRBJ1-2; D not certain. What was sequenced was peripheral blood. CDR3: CASSQDRTQFSGYTF. The CDR3, as DNA: TGTGCCAGCAGCCAAGATCGCACACAATTTTCTGGCTACACCTTC.